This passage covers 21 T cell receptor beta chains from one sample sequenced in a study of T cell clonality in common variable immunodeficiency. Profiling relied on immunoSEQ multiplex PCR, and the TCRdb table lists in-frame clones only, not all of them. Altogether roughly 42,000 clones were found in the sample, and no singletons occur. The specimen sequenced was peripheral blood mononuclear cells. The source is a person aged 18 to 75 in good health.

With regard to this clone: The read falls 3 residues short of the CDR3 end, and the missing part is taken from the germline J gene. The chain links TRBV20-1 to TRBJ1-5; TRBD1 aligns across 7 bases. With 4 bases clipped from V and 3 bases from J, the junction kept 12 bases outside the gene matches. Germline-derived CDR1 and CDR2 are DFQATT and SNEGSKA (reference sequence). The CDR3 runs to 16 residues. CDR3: CSAIPGGSGNNQPQHF. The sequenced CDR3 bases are TGCAGTGCTATACCAGGGGGGAGTGGTAACAATCAGCCC.

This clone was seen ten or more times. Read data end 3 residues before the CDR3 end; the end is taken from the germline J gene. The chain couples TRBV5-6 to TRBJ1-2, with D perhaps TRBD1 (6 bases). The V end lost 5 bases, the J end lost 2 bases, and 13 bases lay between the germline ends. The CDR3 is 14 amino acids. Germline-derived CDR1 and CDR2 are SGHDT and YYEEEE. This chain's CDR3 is CASSPQGDNYGYTF. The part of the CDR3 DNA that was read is TGTGCCAGCAGTCCACAGGGCGACAACTATGGC.

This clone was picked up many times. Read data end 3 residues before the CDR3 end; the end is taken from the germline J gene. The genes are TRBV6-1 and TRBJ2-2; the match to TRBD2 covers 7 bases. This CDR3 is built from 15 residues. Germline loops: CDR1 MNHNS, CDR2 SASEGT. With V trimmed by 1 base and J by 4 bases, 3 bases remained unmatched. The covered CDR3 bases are TGTGCCAGCAGTGAAGAACTAGCGAGCACCGGGGAG. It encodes CASSEELASTGE. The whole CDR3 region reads CASSEELASTGELFF.

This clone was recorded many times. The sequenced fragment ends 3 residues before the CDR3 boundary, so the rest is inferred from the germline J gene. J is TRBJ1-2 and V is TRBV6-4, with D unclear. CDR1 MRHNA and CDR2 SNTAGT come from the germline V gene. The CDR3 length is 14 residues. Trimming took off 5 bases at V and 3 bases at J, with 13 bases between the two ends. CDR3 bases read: TGTGCCAGCAGTCCAGCGGCGAATTACTATGGC. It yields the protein CASSPAANYYG. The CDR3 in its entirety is CASSPAANYYGYTF.

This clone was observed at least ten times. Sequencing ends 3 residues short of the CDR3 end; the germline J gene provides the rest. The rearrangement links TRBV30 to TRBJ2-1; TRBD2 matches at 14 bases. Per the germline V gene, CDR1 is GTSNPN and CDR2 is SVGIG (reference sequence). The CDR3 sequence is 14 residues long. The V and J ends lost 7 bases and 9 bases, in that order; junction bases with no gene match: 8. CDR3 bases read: TGTGCCTTAGACCGCGGACTAGCGGGGGGTGAG. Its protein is CALDRGLAGGE. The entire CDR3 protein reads CALDRGLAGGEQFF.

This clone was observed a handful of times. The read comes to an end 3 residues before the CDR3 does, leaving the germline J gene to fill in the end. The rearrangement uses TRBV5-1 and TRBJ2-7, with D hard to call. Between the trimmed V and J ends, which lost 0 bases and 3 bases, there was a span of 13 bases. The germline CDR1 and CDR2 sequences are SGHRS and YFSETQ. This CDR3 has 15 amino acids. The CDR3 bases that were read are TGCGCCAGCAGCTTGGAAGACTCCAGAATCTACGAG. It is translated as CASSLEDSRIYE. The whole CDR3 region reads CASSLEDSRIYEQYF.

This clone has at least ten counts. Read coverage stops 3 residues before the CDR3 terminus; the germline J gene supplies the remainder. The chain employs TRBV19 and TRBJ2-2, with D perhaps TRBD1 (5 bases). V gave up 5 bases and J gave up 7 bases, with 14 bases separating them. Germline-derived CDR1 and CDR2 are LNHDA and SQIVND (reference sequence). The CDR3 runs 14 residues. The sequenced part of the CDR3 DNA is TGTGCCAGTAGTGGGCAGGGCCTGGTCGGGGAG. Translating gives CASSGQGLVGE. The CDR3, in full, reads CASSGQGLVGELFF. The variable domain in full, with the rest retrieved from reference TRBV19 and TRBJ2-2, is DGGITQSPKYLFRKEGQNVTLSCEQNLNHDAMYWYRQDPGQGLRLIYYSQIVNDFQKGDIAEGYSVSREKKESFPLTVTSAQKNPTAFYLCASSGQGLVGELFFGEGSRLTVL.

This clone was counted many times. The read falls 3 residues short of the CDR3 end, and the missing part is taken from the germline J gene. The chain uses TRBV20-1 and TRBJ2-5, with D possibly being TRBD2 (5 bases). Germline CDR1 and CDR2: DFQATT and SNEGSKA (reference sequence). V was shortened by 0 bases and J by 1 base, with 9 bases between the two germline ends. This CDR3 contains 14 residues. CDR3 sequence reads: CSARDLSGQETQYF. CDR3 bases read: TGCAGTGCTAGAGATCTGAGCGGCCAAGAGACC.

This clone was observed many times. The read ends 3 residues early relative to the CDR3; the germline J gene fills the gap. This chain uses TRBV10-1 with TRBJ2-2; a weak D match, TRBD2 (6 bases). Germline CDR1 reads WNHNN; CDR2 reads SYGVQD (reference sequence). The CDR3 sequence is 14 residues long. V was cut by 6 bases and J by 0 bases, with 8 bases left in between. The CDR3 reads CASRRGANTGELFF. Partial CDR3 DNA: TGCGCCAGCAGGCGGGGCGCGAACACCGGGGAG.

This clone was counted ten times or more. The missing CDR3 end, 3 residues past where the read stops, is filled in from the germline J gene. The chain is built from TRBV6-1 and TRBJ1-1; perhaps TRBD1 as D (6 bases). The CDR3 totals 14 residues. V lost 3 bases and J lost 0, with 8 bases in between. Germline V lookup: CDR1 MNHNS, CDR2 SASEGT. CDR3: CASSDGQLNTEAFF. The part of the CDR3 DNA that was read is TGTGCCAGCAGTGACGGACAGTTGAACACTGAA.

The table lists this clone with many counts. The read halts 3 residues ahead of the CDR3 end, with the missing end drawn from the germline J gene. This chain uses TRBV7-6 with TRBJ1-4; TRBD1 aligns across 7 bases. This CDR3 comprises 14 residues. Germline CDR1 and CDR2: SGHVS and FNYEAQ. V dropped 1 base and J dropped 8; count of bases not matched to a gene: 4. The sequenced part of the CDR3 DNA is TGTGCCAGCAGCTTAGAGGCAGGGGGAGAAAAA. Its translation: CASSLEAGGEK. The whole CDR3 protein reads CASSLEAGGEKLFF.

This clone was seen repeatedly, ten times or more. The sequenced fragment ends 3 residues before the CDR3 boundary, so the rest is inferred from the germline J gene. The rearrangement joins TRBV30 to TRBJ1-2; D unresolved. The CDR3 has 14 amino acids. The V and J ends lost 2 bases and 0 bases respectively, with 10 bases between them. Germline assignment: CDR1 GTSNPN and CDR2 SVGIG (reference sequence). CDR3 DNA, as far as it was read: TGTGCCTGGAGTCTCAGAAAAGCTAACTATGGC. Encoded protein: CAWSLRKANYG. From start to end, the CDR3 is CAWSLRKANYGYTF.

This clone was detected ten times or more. CDR3 DNA, as far as it was read: TGTGCCAGCAGTTACAAAGGTGATCAGCCC. Its translation: CASSYKGDQP. The complete CDR3 sequence is CASSYKGDQPQHF. This sequence joins TRBV6-2 or TRBV6-3 and TRBJ1-5; no clear D gene. The sequenced fragment ends 3 residues before the CDR3 boundary, so the rest is inferred from the germline J gene. This CDR3 is built from 13 residues. Between the trimmed V and J ends, which lost 2 bases and 5 bases, there was a span of 7 bases. Germline assignment: CDR1 MNHEY and CDR2 SVGEGT.

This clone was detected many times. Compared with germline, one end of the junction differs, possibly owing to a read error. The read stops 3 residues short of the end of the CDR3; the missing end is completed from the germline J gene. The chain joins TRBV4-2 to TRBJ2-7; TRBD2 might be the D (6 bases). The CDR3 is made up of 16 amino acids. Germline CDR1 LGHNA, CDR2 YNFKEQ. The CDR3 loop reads CASSQDLALGSYEQYF. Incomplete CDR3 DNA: TGCGCCAGCAGCCAAGACCTAGCGTTGGGATCCTACGAG.

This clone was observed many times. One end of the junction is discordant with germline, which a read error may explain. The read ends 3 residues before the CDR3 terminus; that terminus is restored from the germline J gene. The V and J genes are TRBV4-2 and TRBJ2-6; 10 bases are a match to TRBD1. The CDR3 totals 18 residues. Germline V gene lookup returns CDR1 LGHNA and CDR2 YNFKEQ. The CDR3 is CASTPRTGGGSGANVLTF. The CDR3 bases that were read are TGCGCCAGCACTCCCCGGACAGGGGGTGGATCTGGGGCCAACGTC.

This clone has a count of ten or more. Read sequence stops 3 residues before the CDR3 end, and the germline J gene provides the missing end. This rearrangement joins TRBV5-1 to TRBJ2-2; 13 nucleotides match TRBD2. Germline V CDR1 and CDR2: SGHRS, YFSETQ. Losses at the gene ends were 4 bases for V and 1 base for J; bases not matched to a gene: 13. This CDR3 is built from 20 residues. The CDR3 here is CASSLTPTSGGSLNTGELFF. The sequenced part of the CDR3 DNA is TGCGCCAGCAGCCTAACTCCGACTAGCGGGGGGTCCCTGAACACCGGGGAG.

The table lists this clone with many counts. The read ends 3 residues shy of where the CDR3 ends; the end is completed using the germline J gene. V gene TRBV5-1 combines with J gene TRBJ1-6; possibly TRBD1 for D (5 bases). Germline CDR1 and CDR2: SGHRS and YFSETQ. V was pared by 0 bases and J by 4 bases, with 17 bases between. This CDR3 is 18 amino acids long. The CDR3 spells CASSLEGVRDGYNSPLHF. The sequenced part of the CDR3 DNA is TGCGCCAGCAGCTTGGAGGGCGTCAGGGATGGTTATAATTCACCC.

The chain's CDR3 is CASNRGDEQYF. The sequenced CDR3 bases are TGCGCCAGCAATAGGGGTGACGAG. J is TRBJ2-7 and V is TRBV10-2; the D gene is possibly TRBD1 (5 bases). The CDR3 end is not reached by the read, which stops 3 residues before it; the germline J gene fills it in. The CDR3 consists of 11 residues. Germline V gene sequence: CDR1 WSHSY, CDR2 SAAADI. V was clipped by 7 bases and J by 5 bases, with 9 bases between them.

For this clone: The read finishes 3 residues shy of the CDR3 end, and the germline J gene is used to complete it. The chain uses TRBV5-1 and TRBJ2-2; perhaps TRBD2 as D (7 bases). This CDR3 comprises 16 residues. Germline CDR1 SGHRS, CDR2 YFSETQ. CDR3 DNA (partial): TGCGCCAGCAGCGGGGGGGCAGCCTCTGGGGCCAACGTG. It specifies CASSGGAASGANV. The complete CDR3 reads CASSGGAASGANVLFF.

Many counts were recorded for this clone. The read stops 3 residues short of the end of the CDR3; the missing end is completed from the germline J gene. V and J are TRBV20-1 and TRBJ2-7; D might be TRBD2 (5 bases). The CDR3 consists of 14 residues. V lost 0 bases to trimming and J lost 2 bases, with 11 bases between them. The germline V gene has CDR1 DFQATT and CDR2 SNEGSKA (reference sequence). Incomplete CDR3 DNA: TGCAGTGCTAGAGATCCTAGCACCCCCTACGAG. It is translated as CSARDPSTPYE. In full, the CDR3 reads CSARDPSTPYEQYF.

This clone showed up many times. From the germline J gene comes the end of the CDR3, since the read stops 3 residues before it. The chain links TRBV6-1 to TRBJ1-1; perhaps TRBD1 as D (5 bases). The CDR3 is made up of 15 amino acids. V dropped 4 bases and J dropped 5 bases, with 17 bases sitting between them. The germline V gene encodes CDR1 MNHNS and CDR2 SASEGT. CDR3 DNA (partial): TGTGCCAGCAGTGGTGTTGAGGGGACTCGGACTGAA. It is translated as CASSGVEGTRTE. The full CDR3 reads CASSGVEGTRTEAFF.